A selection of T cell receptor beta chains follows, all from one sample in a study of blood T cell repertoires in COVID-19. TCRdb's table, derived via immunoSEQ multiplex PCR, lists solely in-frame clones and lacks some. Here the sample spans approximately 81,000 clones, 91% being singletons. Input material: peripheral blood. The receptor set was obtained from a woman aged 50 to 60 in a cohort sampled during active COVID-19. Both conserved end residues are part of each CDR3. A D gene is named only where the DNA matches it firmly. Clone size is stated in some rows and not others, as once, few, many or a class when expanded.

clone size	V gene	D gene	J gene	CDR3 protein	CDR3 DNA
once	TRBV3-1/TRBV3-2	NA	TRBJ1-5	CASSKGVSGNQPQHF	TGTGCCAGCAGTAAGGGGGTAAGTGGCAATCAGCCCCAGCATTTT
NA	TRBV14	NA	TRBJ2-1	CASSQDSAGTGNEQFF	TGTGCCAGCAGCCAAGATTCAGCGGGTACCGGAAATGAGCAGTTCTTC
NA	TRBV7-2	TRBD1	TRBJ1-1	CASSARTGMNTEAFF	TGTGCCAGCAGCGCCCGGACAGGGATGAACACTGAAGCTTTCTTT
NA	TRBV13	NA	TRBJ2-1	CASSLAVPGTPYNEQFF	TGTGCCAGCAGCTTAGCGGTCCCCGGGACACCTTACAATGAGCAGTTCTTC
NA	TRBV5-1	TRBD2	TRBJ2-3	CASSSSGGAETDTQYF	TGCGCCAGCAGCTCTAGCGGGGGGGCGGAGACAGATACGCAGTATTTT
once	TRBV5-4	NA	TRBJ2-7	CASSLEAGLSSYEQYF	TGTGCCAGCAGCTTGGAAGCAGGCCTCAGCTCCTACGAGCAGTACTTC
NA	TRBV30	TRBD1	TRBJ1-2	CAWSSFRGQGFTLGGYTF	TGTGCCTGGAGTAGTTTTCGGGGACAGGGGTTTACTCTTGGTGGCTACACCTTC
once	TRBV5-1	NA	TRBJ2-3	CASSLASDTQYF	TGCGCCAGCAGCTTGGCCTCCGATACGCAGTATTTT
NA	TRBV5-4	TRBD2	TRBJ2-7	CASTRGGGLIYEQYF	TGTGCCAGCACCAGGGGCGGGGGGCTGATCTACGAGCAGTACTTC
once	TRBV11-2	TRBD2	TRBJ2-7	CASSEAGLAFHEQYF	TGTGCCAGCAGCGAAGCGGGACTAGCGTTTCACGAGCAGTACTTC
once	TRBV30	TRBD1	TRBJ1-2	CACPPEQGDYGYTF	TGTGCCTGCCCCCCCGAACAGGGGGACTATGGCTACACCTTC
NA	TRBV27	TRBD1	TRBJ1-2	CASSRDSKISNYGYTF	TGTGCCAGCAGTAGGGACAGTAAGATCAGTAACTATGGCTACACCTTC
NA	TRBV11-3	TRBD2	TRBJ2-7	CASSLRHGRGLYEQYF	TGTGCCAGCAGCTTAAGACACGGGAGGGGCCTCTACGAGCAGTACTTC
NA	TRBV11-1	TRBD1	TRBJ2-7	CASSLGTGYEQYF	TGTGCCAGCAGCTTGGGGACAGGCTACGAGCAGTACTTC
few	TRBV5-1	NA	TRBJ1-6	CASSLAVNSPLHF	TGCGCCAGCAGCTTGGCAGTTAATTCACCCCTCCACTTT
NA	TRBV19	NA	TRBJ1-2	CASSPFGRAPSSYGYTF	TGTGCCAGTAGTCCCTTCGGCAGGGCTCCCTCAAGCTATGGCTACACCTTC